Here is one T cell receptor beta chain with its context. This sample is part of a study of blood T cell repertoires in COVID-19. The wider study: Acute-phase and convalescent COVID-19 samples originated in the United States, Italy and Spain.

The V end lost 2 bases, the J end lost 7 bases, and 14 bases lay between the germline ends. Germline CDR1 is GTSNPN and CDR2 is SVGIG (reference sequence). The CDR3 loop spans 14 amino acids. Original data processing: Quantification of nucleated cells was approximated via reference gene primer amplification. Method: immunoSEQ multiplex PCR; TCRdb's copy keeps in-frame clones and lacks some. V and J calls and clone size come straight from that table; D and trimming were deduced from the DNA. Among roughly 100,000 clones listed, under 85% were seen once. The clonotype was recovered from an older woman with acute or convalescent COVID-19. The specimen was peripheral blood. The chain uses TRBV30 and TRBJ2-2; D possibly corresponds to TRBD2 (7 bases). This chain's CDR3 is CAWSRGGSGGELFF. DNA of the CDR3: TGTGCCTGGAGTAGGGGGGGCTCTGGCGGGGAGCTGTTTTTT.